The 3 T cell receptor beta chains listed next were all sequenced from one sample in a study of CD8+CD57+ T cells in acquired aplastic anemia. For CDR3 and TCR beta VDJ profiling, genomic DNA was the template used. MiXCR, run by TCRdb on the reads, gives a single entry per CDR3 protein. The sample lists 200,000 to 300,000 distinct CDR3 sequences, 45% to 50% seen once, with over 7.5% in the top ten. Previously, flow cytometry had revealed CD8+CD57+ cell expansion in the patients chosen for sequencing. Material for sequencing was sorted CD4+, CD8+, or CD8+CD57+ T cells (not recorded which) from PBMCs. The origin of the receptors is a human donor with aplastic anemia.

About this clonotype: A read error may be the cause here, since a much bigger clone is one base away. This chain links TRBV6-2 or TRBV6-3 with TRBJ1-4, with 10 bases lining up with TRBD1. The CDR3 is 16 residues long. CDR1 and CDR2 from the germline V gene are MNHEY and SVGEGT. CDR3 bases: TGTGCCACCAGTCTCAGAACTGGGACAGGGGATGAAAAACTGTTTTTT. Its protein is CATSLRTGTGDEKLFF.

This chain joins TRBV14 and TRBJ1-6; a weak D match, TRBD1 (5 bases). V lost 8 bases to trimming and J lost 0 bases, with 14 bases between them. The CDR3 length is 16 residues. Germline assignment: CDR1 SGHDN and CDR2 FVKESK. CDR3 in DNA: TGTGCCAGCGGTGGGGCCGACAGCTCCTATAATTCACCCCTCCACTTT. Residues: CASGGADSSYNSPLHF.

For this clonotype: This clone may be a read error of a much larger clone one base away. V gene TRBV5-6 combines with J gene TRBJ2-7; 9 bases are shared with TRBD1. This CDR3 contains 14 residues. CDR1 is SGHDT and CDR2 is YYEEEE in the germline V gene. The trim removed 3 bases at V and 9 bases at J, leaving 10 bases unmatched. CDR3 residues: CASSSFGQGNGQYF. Written as DNA, the CDR3 is TGTGCCAGCAGCTCCTTCGGACAGGGGAACGGGCAGTACTTC. Combining the CDR3 with reference TRBV5-6 and TRBJ2-7 gives the whole variable domain DAGVTQSPTHLIKTRGQQVTLRCSPKSGHDTVSWYQQALGQGPQFIFQYYEEEERQRGNFPDRFSGHQFPNYSSELNVNALLLGDSALYLCASSSFGQGNGQYFGPGTRLTVT.